These 28 T cell receptor beta chains were all obtained from the same sample, sequenced in a study of CD8 T cells in ankylosing spondylitis. TCRdb re-called the 5' RACE reads through MiXCR, storing one row per CDR3 protein. This sample has 390,000 or so distinct CDR3 sequences, with about 20% found just once. Regarding the study as a whole: Several highly homologous variants formed a TCR beta motif that appeared characteristic of ankylosing spondylitis blood.

What these receptors recognize is not known. Sequenced input: blood, either unsorted or a sorted T cell fraction (not recorded which). Source of these receptors: a male donor with ankylosing spondylitis.

This clonotype has at least ten counts. The chain couples TRBV4-2 to TRBJ1-2; 7 bases line up with TRBD1. This CDR3 is built from 17 residues. V dropped 2 bases and J dropped 0; count of bases not matched to a gene: 9. Germline V gives CDR1 LGHNA, CDR2 YNFKEQ. The CDR3 is CASSQQWGQQTNYGYTF. Written as DNA, the CDR3 is TGTGCCAGCAGCCAACAATGGGGACAGCAAACTAACTATGGCTACACCTTC.

The chain carries TRBV7-9 and TRBJ1-5; D is undetermined. Per germline, CDR1 SEHNR and CDR2 FQNEAQ (reference sequence). V lost 4 bases, J lost 6 bases, and 16 bases lay in between. This CDR3 region has 15 residues. Written as DNA, the CDR3 is TGTGCCAGCAGCTCCGCCAGTGGAGGAACTCAGCCCCAGCATTTT. It yields the protein CASSSASGGTQPQHF.

V and J are TRBV7-3 and TRBJ2-1, with D unresolved. From germline, CDR1 is SGHTA and CDR2 FQGTGA. V was clipped by 5 bases and J by 10 bases, with 15 bases between them. The CDR3 has 13 amino acids. The CDR3 DNA reads as TGTGCCAGCAGCCTACTTGCTGGGGTGGAGCAGTTCTTC. Its protein product is CASSLLAGVEQFF.

The V and J genes are TRBV29-1 and TRBJ1-4; tentatively, D is TRBD1 (5 bases). This CDR3 region has 13 residues. Germline assignment: CDR1 SQVTM and CDR2 ANQGSEA. The V gene lost 2 bases and the J gene lost 6 bases, with 10 bases spanning the gap. Here the CDR3 reads CSVERGGDEKLFF. CDR3 coding DNA: TGCAGCGTTGAAAGGGGTGGGGATGAAAAACTGTTTTTT.

This clonotype was recorded many times. This chain uses TRBV18 with TRBJ1-1, with D unresolved. Trimming removed 3 bases at V and 0 bases at J, with 8 bases between. Germline V lookup: CDR1 KGHSH, CDR2 LQKENI. This CDR3 contains 14 residues. This CDR3 reads CASSPRDVNTEAFF. The CDR3 nucleotides are TGTGCCAGCTCACCCCGGGATGTGAACACTGAAGCTTTCTTT. Full variable domain (rest looked up from reference TRBV18 and TRBJ1-1): NAGVMQNPRHLVRRRGQEARLRCSPMKGHSHVYWYRQLPEEGLKFMVYLQKENIIDESGMPKERFSAEFPKEGPSILRIQQVVRGDSAAYFCASSPRDVNTEAFFGQGTRLTVV.

This clonotype has ten or more counts. The chain has TRBV7-3 and TRBJ2-1; the D is unclear. The germline CDR1 and CDR2 sequences are SGHTA and FQGTGA. This CDR3 contains 13 residues. With 0 bases removed from V and 4 bases from J, the gap between germline ends came to 4 bases. CDR3 sequence (DNA): TGTGCCAGCAGCTTAACCCATTACAATGAGCAGTTCTTC. This codes for CASSLTHYNEQFF.

In its sample, this clonotype was seen many times. This rearrangement joins TRBV4-1 to TRBJ1-1; D gene uncertain. The CDR3 is 14 residues long. V was trimmed by 3 bases and J by 5 bases, leaving 13 bases between them. Germline-derived CDR1 and CDR2 are MGHRA and YSYEKL. CDR3 protein: CASSHVGEGTEAFF. In DNA form, the CDR3 reads TGCGCCAGCAGCCATGTAGGTGAGGGAACTGAAGCTTTCTTT.

This clonotype has more than one count but fewer than ten. The gene calls are TRBV11-3 and TRBJ2-3; D is unclear. Trimming stripped 9 bases from V and 1 base from J, with 14 bases between. The germline V gene has CDR1 SGHNT and CDR2 YENEEA. The CDR3 is made up of 14 amino acids. The CDR3: CASKFISGTDTQYF. In nucleotides, the CDR3 is TGTGCCAGTAAGTTCATCAGCGGCACAGATACGCAGTATTTT.

The CDR3 bases are TGCAGCGTTGAAGATGTGCGGGCGAGCCTGGCCATCTGGAATGAGCAGTTCTTC. It yields the protein CSVEDVRASLAIWNEQFF. This rearrangement joins TRBV29-1 to TRBJ2-1, with D possibly TRBD2 on 5 matching bases. The V and J ends lost 0 bases and 7 bases respectively, with 25 bases between them. The length of the CDR3 is 18 residues. Germline V gene sequence: CDR1 SQVTM, CDR2 ANQGSEA.

The rearrangement uses TRBV5-1 and TRBJ2-7; D perhaps matches TRBD2 (6 bases). With 4 bases removed from V and 3 bases from J, the gap between germline ends came to 14 bases. The CDR3 consists of 14 residues. Germline V gene lookup returns CDR1 SGHRS and CDR2 YFSETQ. Here the CDR3 reads CASSPWGELYEQYF. The CDR3 nucleotides are TGCGCCAGCAGCCCGTGGGGGGAGCTCTACGAGCAGTACTTC.

There are a few counts of this clonotype. The limits of the CDR3 on the DNA are not certain, so only TCRdb's listed CDR3 is given. This rearrangement joins TRBV20-1 to TRBJ2-7; the table's D call, TRBD1, was not checked against the DNA. 14 amino acids form the CDR3, both terminal residues included. Germline assignment: CDR1 DFQATT and CDR2 SNEGSKA (reference sequence). This chain's CDR3 is CSAISAPGSYEQYF.

This sequence joins TRBV20-1 and TRBJ2-7, with TRBD2 matching over 10 bases. CDR1 is DFQATT, CDR2 SNEGSKA, per germline (reference sequence). The V gene end was trimmed by 5 bases and the J gene end by 6 bases; junction bases not matched to a gene: 13. CDR3 length: 15 residues. As DNA, the CDR3 is TGCAGTGCTGTCGGGACCGCACGGACTAGCGGCGAGCAGTACTTC. It encodes CSAVGTARTSGEQYF.

This clonotype was observed a few times. V gene TRBV25-1 combines with J gene TRBJ2-7, with D possibly TRBD2 on 6 matching bases. The CDR3 sequence is 15 residues long. Trimming removed 6 bases from V and 3 bases from J, with 18 bases in between. CDR1 MGHDK and CDR2 SYGVNS come from the germline V gene. CDR3 DNA sequence: TGTGCCAGCAGCGGCGGGGCTAGCGATAACTACGAGCAGTACTTC. Its protein product is CASSGGASDNYEQYF.

The rearrangement links TRBV25-1 to TRBJ2-1; D possibly corresponds to TRBD2 (5 bases). The CDR3 covers 16 residues. V gave up 1 base and J gave up 3 bases, with 13 bases separating them. In germline, CDR1 is MGHDK, CDR2 SYGVNS. CDR3 amino acids: CASSESGRGNYNEQFF. Here the CDR3 DNA reads TGTGCCAGCAGTGAATCCGGTCGGGGTAACTACAATGAGCAGTTCTTC.

This clonotype was counted a few times. The gene calls are TRBV20-1 and TRBJ2-7; TRBD1 matches at 9 bases. CDR3 size: 15 residues. The V gene end was trimmed by 0 bases and the J gene end by 6 bases; junction bases not matched to a gene: 9. Per the germline V gene, CDR1 is DFQATT and CDR2 is SNEGSKA (reference sequence). The CDR3 region is CSARESGDRVTEQYF. The CDR3 DNA reads as TGCAGTGCTAGAGAATCTGGGGACAGGGTAACCGAGCAGTACTTC.

The gene calls are TRBV7-6 and TRBJ1-2, with 8 bases lining up with TRBD1. The CDR3 is made up of 14 amino acids. V trimming: 4 bases; J trimming: 8 bases; junction bases outside the gene matches: 9. The germline V gene has CDR1 SGHVS and CDR2 FNYEAQ. The CDR3 DNA follows: TGTGCCAGCAGCTCGGGACAGGTTGGAAGAGGCTACACCTTC. It translates to CASSSGQVGRGYTF.

This clonotype appeared a few times. This rearrangement joins TRBV7-9 to TRBJ2-5; TRBD1 is a possible D gene (6 bases). The CDR3 extends over 13 amino acids. Germline loops: CDR1 SEHNR, CDR2 FQNEAQ (reference sequence). Trimming cost V 8 bases and J 4 bases, with 14 bases left between them. The CDR3 reads CASGPGHLETQYF. CDR3 DNA: TGTGCCAGCGGGCCGGGACATTTAGAGACCCAGTACTTC. Full variable domain (missing parts from reference TRBV7-9 and TRBJ2-5): DTGVSQNPRHKITKRGQNVTFRCDPISEHNRLYWYRQTLGQGPEFLTYFQNEAQLEKSRLLSDRFSAERPKGSFSTLEIQRTEQGDSAMYLCASGPGHLETQYFGPGTRLLVL.

CDR3 region: CASSLQSGGDEQFF. The CDR3 bases are TGTGCCAGCAGCTTACAATCCGGAGGGGATGAGCAGTTCTTC. This chain links TRBV7-3 with TRBJ2-1, with D perhaps TRBD2 (6 bases). This CDR3 contains 14 residues. Trimming took off 2 bases at V and 8 bases at J, with 13 bases between the two ends. CDR1 SGHTA and CDR2 FQGTGA come from the germline V gene.

V is TRBV2 and J is TRBJ2-3; weak D call: TRBD1 (6 bases). Germline lookup yields CDR1 SNHLY and CDR2 FYNNEI. Trimming cost V 7 bases and J 3 bases, with 26 bases left between them. The CDR3 runs to 18 residues. CDR3 sequence (DNA): TGTGCCAGCATCCAAAGGAGAACAGGGATAGTATGGACAGATACGCAGTATTTT. Protein sequence: CASIQRRTGIVWTDTQYF.

The chain combines TRBV18 with TRBJ2-5; 7 nucleotides line up with TRBD1. Germline CDR1 KGHSH, CDR2 LQKENI. With V trimmed by 2 bases and J by 2 bases, 5 bases remained unmatched. The CDR3 extends over 15 amino acids. This chain's CDR3 is CASSPRGLGQETQYF. The CDR3 DNA reads as TGTGCCAGCTCACCAAGGGGGCTGGGGCAAGAGACCCAGTACTTC.

The chain has TRBV28 and TRBJ2-5, with TRBD1 as a possible D gene (5 bases). Germline CDR1 is MDHEN and CDR2 is SYDVKM. The CDR3 runs 14 residues. V gave up 5 bases and J gave up 1 base, with 11 bases separating them. CDR3 amino acids: CASSPQTVQETQYF. CDR3 nucleotide sequence: TGTGCCAGCAGTCCCCAGACAGTCCAAGAGACCCAGTACTTC. The variable domain in full, with the rest retrieved from reference TRBV28 and TRBJ2-5, is DVKVTQSSRYLVKRTGEKVFLECVQDMDHENMFWYRQDPGLGLRLIYFSYDVKMKEKGDIPEGYSVSREKKERFSLILESASTNQTSMYLCASSPQTVQETQYFGPGTRLLVL.

This sequence joins TRBV6-1 and TRBJ1-3, with unresolved D. Germline-derived CDR1 and CDR2 are MNHNS and SASEGT. Trimming left V 1 base short and J 0 bases short, with 13 bases between. CDR3 length: 17 amino acids. Written as DNA, the CDR3 is TGTGCCAGCAGTGAAGTTTGGGCTCCTATCTCTGGAAACACCATATATTTT. Amino acids: CASSEVWAPISGNTIYF.

This clonotype showed up just a few times. V gene TRBV29-1 combines with J gene TRBJ2-5; the D call may be TRBD1 or TRBD2 (5 bases each). The CDR3 covers 13 residues. Trimming cost V 4 bases and J 7 bases, with 16 bases left between them. CDR1 and CDR2 (germline): SQVTM, ANQGSEA. The CDR3 coding sequence is TGCAGCGTTGCCCCTGACAGAGAGGGGACCCAGTACTTC. It specifies CSVAPDREGTQYF.

The rearrangement uses TRBV18 and TRBJ1-5; D is ambiguous. V shed 2 bases and J shed 3 bases, with 8 bases lying between them. The germline V gene encodes CDR1 KGHSH and CDR2 LQKENI. The CDR3 consists of 14 residues. CDR3: CASSPSLDNQPQHF. The DNA of the CDR3 is TGTGCCAGCTCACCATCGTTGGACAATCAGCCCCAGCATTTT. The whole variable domain, filled in from reference TRBV18 and TRBJ1-5, reads NAGVMQNPRHLVRRRGQEARLRCSPMKGHSHVYWYRQLPEEGLKFMVYLQKENIIDESGMPKERFSAEFPKEGPSILRIQQVVRGDSAAYFCASSPSLDNQPQHFGDGTRLSIL.

This clonotype was seen at least ten times. This chain joins TRBV15 and TRBJ1-5; maybe TRBD1 (5 bases). The V end lost 1 base, the J end lost 1 base, and 5 bases lay between the germline ends. Germline V gives CDR1 LNHNV, CDR2 YYDKDF (reference sequence). CDR3 length: 14 amino acids. DNA for the CDR3: TGTGCCACCAGCAGAGGACAGAGCAATCAGCCCCAGCATTTT. Protein product: CATSRGQSNQPQHF.

This clonotype was seen ten or more times. One end of the junction does not line up with germline, which may come from a read error. The J gene is TRBJ2-1, the V gene TRBV7-3, with 10 bases identical to TRBD2. The germline V gene encodes CDR1 SGHTA and CDR2 FQGTGA. This CDR3 spans 16 amino acids. The CDR3 region has the DNA TGTGCCAGCAGCCTAACTCGGACTAGCGGCTACAATGAGCAGTTCTTC. Amino acid sequence: CASSLTRTSGYNEQFF.

This clonotype has only a few counts. Germline and junction disagree at one end, which may indicate a read error. The chain couples TRBV6-1 to TRBJ2-1; 15 positions agree with TRBD2. This CDR3 region has 18 residues. Germline V gives CDR1 MNHNS, CDR2 SASEGT. The CDR3 region has the DNA TGTGCCAGCAGTGAATTGGGGACTAGCGGGAGGTCCTACAATGAGCGGTTCTTC. Its protein is CASSELGTSGRSYNERFF.

This rearrangement joins TRBV30 to TRBJ1-1; D might be TRBD1 (6 bases). The V and J ends lost 2 bases and 8 bases respectively, with 12 bases between them. Germline assignment: CDR1 GTSNPN and CDR2 SVGIG (reference sequence). This CDR3 contains 12 residues. The CDR3 DNA reads TGTGCCTGGAGTCCACAGGGTTTAGAAGCTTTCTTT. Translation: CAWSPQGLEAFF.